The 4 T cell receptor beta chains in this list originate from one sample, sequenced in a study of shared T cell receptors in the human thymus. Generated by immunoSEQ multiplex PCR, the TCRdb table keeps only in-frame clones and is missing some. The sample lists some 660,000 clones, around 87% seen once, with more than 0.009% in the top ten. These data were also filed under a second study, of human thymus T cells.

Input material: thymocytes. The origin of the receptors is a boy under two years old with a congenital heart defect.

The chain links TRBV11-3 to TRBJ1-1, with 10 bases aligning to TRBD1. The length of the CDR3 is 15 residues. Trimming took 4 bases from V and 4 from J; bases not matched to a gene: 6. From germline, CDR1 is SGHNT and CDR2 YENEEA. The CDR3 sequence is CASSSGTGDGTEAFF. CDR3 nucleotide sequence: TGTGCCAGCAGCTCCGGGACAGGGGATGGCACTGAAGCTTTCTTT.

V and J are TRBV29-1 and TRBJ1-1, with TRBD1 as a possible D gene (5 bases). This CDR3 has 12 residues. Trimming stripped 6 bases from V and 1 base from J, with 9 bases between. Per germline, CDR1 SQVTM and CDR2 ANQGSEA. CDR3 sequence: CSVGEENTEAFF. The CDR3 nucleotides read TGCAGCGTGGGGGAGGAGAACACTGAAGCTTTCTTT.

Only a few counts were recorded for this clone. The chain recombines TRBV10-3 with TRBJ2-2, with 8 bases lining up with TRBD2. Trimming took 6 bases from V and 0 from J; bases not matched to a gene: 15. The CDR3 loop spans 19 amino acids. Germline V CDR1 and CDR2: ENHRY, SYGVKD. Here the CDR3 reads CAISQVVRVAGSNTGELFF. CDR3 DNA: TGTGCCATCAGCCAGGTTGTAAGGGTAGCGGGGTCGAACACCGGGGAGCTGTTTTTT.

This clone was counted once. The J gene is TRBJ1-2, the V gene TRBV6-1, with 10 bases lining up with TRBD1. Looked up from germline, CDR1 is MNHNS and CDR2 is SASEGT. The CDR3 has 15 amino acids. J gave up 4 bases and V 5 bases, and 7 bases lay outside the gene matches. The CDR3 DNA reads TGTGCCAGCAGTCCCCGGACAGGGGGTATCTATGGCTACACCTTC. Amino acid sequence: CASSPRTGGIYGYTF.